This TCR beta chain was sequenced during a study of spatial heterogeneity in lung cancer (dated by TCRdb to the late 2010s). Context from the whole study: More beta-chain than alpha-chain transcripts were consistently detected, likely reflecting higher beta-chain transcript abundance. In the raw uncorrected reads, each unique combination of TCR and UMI appeared more than ten times on average. At surgery, roughly 220 tumor regions, approximately 64 matched nontumor lung samples and 45 to 60 PBMC samples were TCR-sequenced for both alpha and beta chains. In non-small cell lung cancer, the study made a quantitative comparison of TCR alpha and beta repertoires among multiple tumor regions, matched nontumor lung and blood. Nonsynonymous mutation counts, determined by whole-exome sequencing of tumor tissue, were related to features of the TCR repertoire. Results the study describes overall, beyond this receptor: Ubiquitous expanded tumor TCRs were found in blood more often at tumor resection than at routine follow-up. Additional single-cell paired TCR alpha and beta sequencing was considered necessary to confirm, at a functional level, the hypothesis that regional TCRs recognize regional mutations.

This clonotype was recorded many times. Its target antigen remains unknown. Within one base of it there is no much larger clone, and no base qualities were kept. The V and J ends are trimmed by 8 bases and 0 bases, leaving 7 bases between them. According to the germline V gene, CDR1 reads SGHTA and CDR2 reads FQGTGA. The CDR3 measures 13 amino acids from cysteine to phenylalanine. Only CDR3 DNA is held: 39 bases, read in frame from base 1. The time point label here, explained by the study, means: sample taken at primary tumor resection. For TCR sequencing, whole RNA was extracted from tumor and nontumor lung tissue, or from cryopreserved PBMC samples, and no cell sorting was done. Donors were 72 patients with early-stage, untreated non-small cell lung cancer from the lung TRACERx cohort. Patients were selected for TCR sequencing only if sufficient RNA was available from at least two tumor regions. The protocol used for the library was 5' RACE. The run used a NextSeq 500. To allow correction of PCR and sequencing errors, the TCR library protocol tagged every TCR cDNA molecule with a unique molecular identifier. Concerning the study's data processing: TCR identification, UMI-based error correction and CDR3 extraction were all carried out with Decombinator tools. TCRs above a frequency of 2 per 1,000, corresponding to the top 1% of the tumor frequency distribution, were defined as expanded. Rényi diversity was computed with the R vegan package after subsampling each repertoire 100 times to 5,000 TCRs. To build CDR3 similarity networks, amino acid triplet string-kernel similarity was used, and CDR3s were connected when their pairwise similarity was above 0.82. TCRdb reprocessing: public reads trimmed at Q25 with fastp, clones called with MiXCR, in-frame beta chains kept. Duplicate CDR3 protein sequences are folded into a single record with the most common DNA and genes. The V and J calls follow TCRdb's processing rather than the paper's. The sample table shows more than 50,000 distinct CDR3 sequences, and under 7.5% are seen once. About 2.6% of the sample is taken by the ten largest.

The starting material was PBMCs, obtained at surgery. The sequence is built from TRBV7-3 and TRBJ2-2, with the D gene too uncertain to name. This clonotype originated in a female donor with early-stage non-small cell lung cancer. Read as DNA, the sequence is TGTGCCAGCGCAGGAACGAACACCGGGGAGCTGTTTTTT. The encoded protein is CASAGTNTGELFF.